This T cell receptor (beta chain) came from a study of shared clonotypes between healthy human individuals. The CDR3 is 13 residues long. Unmatched junction bases numbered 7, after V lost 9 bases and J lost 2 bases. The germline gives CDR1 MRHNA, CDR2 SNTAGT. With regard to this clone: Its target is not known.

Assay used: immunoSEQ multiplex PCR; TCRdb lists only in-frame clones, some missing. This table holds roughly 2 million clones, approximately 96% found once. The study enrolled healthy HIV-negative adults without recent acute infections or vaccinations as donors. General study results and limits: For sorted subsets, rarefaction showed incomplete sequencing despite large depth.

V gene TRBV6-4 combines with J gene TRBJ2-7, with 7 bases identical to TRBD1. The TCR comes from a man aged 18 to 30 in good health. Sequencing was done on a sample of naive CD4+ T cells sorted from blood. Subset meaning: CD45RA+ positively selected. The CDR3 is CASFDRVPYEQYF. The DNA of the CDR3 is TGTGCCAGTTTTGACAGGGTCCCCTACGAGCAGTACTTC.